These 17 T cell receptor beta chains were sequenced from one sample in a study of T-cell reconstitution after alpha-beta-depleted transplantation in children. Preparation of the TCRbeta library involved a method that used unique molecular identifiers. MiXCR was run by TCRdb on the PCR reads, yielding one entry per CDR3 protein. The repertoire holds around 680,000 distinct CDR3 sequences, with roughly 15% as singletons. Material: PBMCs from the stem cell graft donor, obtained from the stem cell graft. The receptors were sampled from a human donor who donated a stem cell graft to a child with acute myeloid leukemia.

This rearrangement joins TRBV24-1 to TRBJ2-3; D call uncertain. The ends were cut back, 7 bases at V and 0 bases at J, with 10 bases in the middle. Germline CDR1 KGHDR, CDR2 SFDVKD. CDR3 length: 14 residues. CDR3 in DNA: TGTGCCACCAGCCTTGACGGGAGCACAGATACGCAGTATTTT. Protein product: CATSLDGSTDTQYF.

This clonotype was observed a handful of times. The chain links TRBV12-3 or TRBV12-4 to TRBJ2-7; TRBD2 might be the D (6 bases). This CDR3 has 13 amino acids. V was cut by 4 bases and J by 5 bases, with 12 bases left in between. CDR3 sequence: CASSSGREDEQYF. The CDR3 DNA follows: TGTGCCAGCAGTTCCGGCAGGGAGGACGAGCAGTACTTC.

This clonotype was found many times. The chain uses TRBV29-1 and TRBJ2-7; 7 nucleotides match TRBD1. The V gene's germline CDR1 is SQVTM and CDR2 ANQGSEA. After removal of 6 bases from V and 9 bases from J, the junction contained 8 bases not matched to a gene. CDR3 length: 11 amino acids. CDR3 loop: CSVPGPGGQYF. The CDR3 DNA follows: TGCAGCGTCCCGGGCCCAGGGGGGCAGTACTTC.

This clonotype has at least ten counts. The genes are TRBV25-1 and TRBJ2-3; TRBD1 is a possible D gene (6 bases). The ends were cut back, 5 bases at V and 4 bases at J, with 10 bases in the middle. The germline V gene encodes CDR1 MGHDK and CDR2 SYGVNS. The CDR3 is 13 residues long. In DNA, the CDR3 is TGTGCCAGCAGTTCAGGGGTGCCAGATACGCAGTATTTT. It translates to CASSSGVPDTQYF.

In its sample, this clonotype was seen many times. CDR3 DNA sequence: TGCAGTGCTAGGGGGCCCCTCACCACAACTAATGAAAAACTGTTTTTT. Encoded protein: CSARGPLTTTNEKLFF. V is TRBV20-1 and J is TRBJ1-4; D perhaps matches TRBD1 (5 bases). V lost 3 bases and J lost 0, with 14 bases in between. The CDR3 has 16 residues. The germline V gene has CDR1 DFQATT and CDR2 SNEGSKA (reference sequence).

The rearrangement joins TRBV12-3 or TRBV12-4 to TRBJ2-7; D is unclear. CDR3 size: 13 residues. V lost 1 base and J lost 2, with 6 bases in between. CDR3 loop: CASSLEATYEQYV. Written as DNA, the CDR3 is TGTGCCAGCAGTTTAGAGGCCACCTACGAGCAGTACGTC.

The chain links TRBV7-9 to TRBJ2-5; TRBD2 aligns across 8 bases. The germline gives CDR1 SEHNR, CDR2 FQNEAQ (reference sequence). The ends lost 8 bases at V and 0 bases at J; junction bases unmatched: 14. The CDR3 has 17 residues. CDR3 sequence: CASRSGGSLPYQETQYF. The CDR3 region has the DNA TGTGCCAGCCGGAGCGGGGGAAGCCTACCTTACCAAGAGACCCAGTACTTC. Full variable domain (remainder filled in from reference TRBV7-9 and TRBJ2-5): DTGVSQNPRHKITKRGQNVTFRCDPISEHNRLYWYRQTLGQGPEFLTYFQNEAQLEKSRLLSDRFSAERPKGSFSTLEIQRTEQGDSAMYLCASRSGGSLPYQETQYFGPGTRLLVL.

V is TRBV20-1 and J is TRBJ1-5; tentatively, D is TRBD1 (5 bases). Germline V gene data show CDR1 as DFQATT and CDR2 as SNEGSKA (reference sequence). The CDR3 spans 10 residues. The CDR3 coding sequence is TGCAGCGCCCGAGGGGAGCCCCAGCATTTT. Its translation is CSARGEPQHF.

This clonotype was seen many times. V and J are TRBV20-1 and TRBJ2-3; D gene unclear. V was shortened by 6 bases and J by 4 bases, with 14 bases between the two germline ends. Germline lookup yields CDR1 DFQATT and CDR2 SNEGSKA (reference sequence). This CDR3 comprises 13 residues. The CDR3 coding sequence is TGCAGTGCCGGACGCGGCGGCCCAGATACGCAGTATTTT. Translating gives CSAGRGGPDTQYF.

This clonotype was observed many times. The rearrangement joins TRBV7-2 to TRBJ1-5, with D possibly matching TRBD1 (5 bases). V lost 5 bases and J lost 1, with 9 bases in between. Germline lookup yields CDR1 SGHTA and CDR2 FQGNSA. The CDR3 runs 14 residues. The CDR3 DNA is TGTGCCAGCAGCGGCCGGGGGAGCAATCAGCCCCAGCATTTT. Encoded protein: CASSGRGSNQPQHF.

This sequence joins TRBV12-3 or TRBV12-4 and TRBJ2-1; D is tentatively TRBD1 or TRBD2 (5 bases each). The CDR3 runs 15 residues. Trimming pared 4 bases from V and 4 bases from J, leaving 14 bases between. In DNA form, the CDR3 reads TGTGCCAGCAGTTCTGTGGGGACCGATTACAATGAGCAGTTCTTC. It is translated as CASSSVGTDYNEQFF.

This clonotype was detected many times. For the CDR3, the DNA is TGCAGTGCTAGGGGGGCCTACGAGCAGTACTTC. Translation: CSARGAYEQYF. The V call is TRBV20-1, the J call TRBJ2-7, with D possibly called TRBD1 or TRBD2 (5 bases each). The CDR3 contains 11 residues. Per germline, CDR1 DFQATT and CDR2 SNEGSKA (reference sequence). V lost 3 bases and J 2 bases, leaving 5 bases between the germline ends.

The chain couples TRBV6-7 to TRBJ1-1, with a possible D match to TRBD1 (5 bases). TRBV6-7 has ORF status, its function being uncertain. Trimming took 2 bases from V and 1 from J, leaving 11 bases between them. CDR3 length: 15 amino acids. The CDR3 is CASSYPRRANTEAFF. For the CDR3, the DNA is TGTGCCAGCAGTTACCCCCGCAGGGCGAACACTGAAGCTTTCTTT.

This clonotype was counted at least ten times. V usage is TRBV6-1 and J usage is TRBJ2-6; a weak D match, TRBD1 (5 bases). Looked up from germline, CDR1 is MNHNS and CDR2 is SASEGT. Trimming took 8 bases from V and 4 from J, leaving 24 bases between them. The CDR3 length is 18 residues. The CDR3 DNA reads as TGTGCCAGCGGAGATAACGCTCTGTCAGGGCGAGGGGCCAACGTCCTGACTTTC. Translation gives CASGDNALSGRGANVLTF.

The sample holds one count of this clonotype. V is TRBV7-2 and J is TRBJ1-2, with a weak D call TRBD1 (6 bases). Germline assignment: CDR1 SGHTA and CDR2 FQGNSA. The CDR3 consists of 15 residues. The germline V and J ends were trimmed by 4 bases and 0 bases, with 12 bases remaining between them. The CDR3 here is CASSSPDRSNYGYTF. In DNA, the CDR3 is TGTGCCAGCAGCTCTCCTGACAGGTCTAACTATGGCTACACCTTC.

This chain joins TRBV20-1 and TRBJ2-3, with 8 nucleotides matching TRBD2. CDR1 is DFQATT, CDR2 SNEGSKA, per germline (reference sequence). Unmatched junction bases numbered 2, after V lost 3 bases and J lost 0 bases. CDR3 length equals 14 residues. In DNA, the CDR3 is TGCAGTGCTAGCGGGGGGGGGAGCACAGATACGCAGTATTTT. This sequence encodes CSASGGGSTDTQYF.

This clonotype was found many times. The chain combines TRBV13 with TRBJ1-1, with a weak D call TRBD1 (6 bases). Germline loops: CDR1 PRHDT, CDR2 FYEKMQ (reference sequence). This CDR3 contains 15 residues. With 1 base removed from V and 3 bases from J, the gap between germline ends came to 12 bases. The CDR3 nucleotides are TGTGCCAGCAGCTTAGAGGGGGACGGATACACTGAAGCTTTCTTT. This sequence encodes CASSLEGDGYTEAFF.